This is a list of T cell receptor beta chains from one sample in a study of blood T cell repertoires in COVID-19. The assay was immunoSEQ multiplex PCR, and TCRdb's table has in-frame clones only and misses some. There are about 83,000 clones in the sample; around 88% occur only once, and 7.5% to 9.5% lies in the top ten. Sequencing input: peripheral blood. All receptors come from a man aged 50-59 years with active COVID-19. The CDR3 runs from the conserved cysteine through the conserved F or W.

TRBV24-1	TRBJ2-7	16	CATSETGTGGTKEQYF
TRBV11-2	TRBJ2-5	12	CASSLNPETQYF
TRBV12-5	TRBJ1-2	13	CASGLVPGDGYTF
TRBV4-1	TRBJ1-1	14	CASSQEEMNTEAFF
TRBV3-1/TRBV3-2	TRBJ1-2	18	CASSQEDPTGGVYRGYTF
TRBV6-2/TRBV6-3	TRBJ1-3	17	CASSYPPDSGSGNTIYF
TRBV5-1	TRBJ2-2	16	CASSPTSGVNTEELFF
TRBV6-6	TRBJ2-1	12	CASSLTSSFAFF
TRBV19	TRBJ1-4	16	CALPGQGLTEEEKLFF
TRBV19	TRBJ1-1	12	CASTLRDTEAFF
TRBV30	TRBJ1-2	13	CAWTYQGNYGYTF
TRBV3-1/TRBV3-2	TRBJ1-4	16	CASSQGRGQGFEKLFF